What follows describes a single T cell receptor (beta chain). CDR1 and CDR2 (germline): MNHEY, SVGAGI. Trimming shortened V by 0 bases and J by 7 bases, and 13 bases separated the two germline ends. This CDR3 is 16 amino acids long. The sample comes from a study of shared clonotypes between healthy human individuals. Background on the study: The donor pool was made up of a couple of women and three men aged 18 to 49. Each donor's CD8 memory used one plate, CD8 naive two, each CD4 subset three.

The study drew all its donors from Caucasian adults living in Nashville, Tennessee. Several immunoSEQ plates received, in even portions, the genomic DNA of each subset. Measured with immunoSEQ multiplex PCR; TCRdb has only the in-frame clones, and not every one. The repertoire holds around 2.5 million clones, with 93% as singletons. The rearrangement joins TRBV6-5 to TRBJ1-6; unclear D gene. The clonotype was recovered from a man younger than 35 in good health. Some clones in this sample may be carry-over from other donors' samples. Sequencing used naive CD4+ T cells from PBMCs. The subset: CD45RA+ positively selected. The CDR3 sequence is CASSYSTRASNSPLHF. DNA of the CDR3: TGTGCCAGCAGTTACTCCACGAGGGCCTCCAATTCACCCCTCCACTTT.